This T cell receptor (beta chain) was captured in a study of CD8+ T cells in alopecia areata. General study findings and limits: In scalp and blood during tofacitinib, many expanded lesional clones persisted. Whereas mice showed it more clearly, TCR sharing across patients was murkier, possibly because of HLA. Normal scalp had lower clonality than lesional scalp, with alopecia totalis/universalis lesions showing this most strongly.

Treatment noted: oral pan-JAK inhibitor, 5-10 mg twice daily. Sequencing used cDNA as its template, made by extracting RNA and reverse transcribing it. Generated by immunoSEQ multiplex PCR, the TCRdb table keeps only in-frame clones and is missing some. The profile shows nearly 95,000 clones, over 70% of them singletons. Germline assignment: CDR1 GTSNPN and CDR2 SVGIG (reference sequence). Trimming took 0 bases from V and 12 from J, leaving 15 bases between them. The CDR3 spans 13 residues. About this clone: The antigen is not known.

The chain links TRBV30 to TRBJ2-1; D tentatively reads TRBD1 or TRBD2 (5 bases each). Specimen: CD8+ T cells sorted from blood, collected at week 44, from a patient treated with tofacitinib. This sequence was found in a human donor with alopecia areata. DNA for the CDR3: TGTGCCTGGAGTGTGAGCTTGGGGGACCCGCAGTTCTTC. Amino acids: CAWSVSLGDPQFF.